Shown below are 8 T cell receptor beta chains from a single sample sequenced in a study of Graves' ophthalmopathy and Graves' hyperthyroidism (dated by TCRdb to the late 2010s). The instrument was an Illumina HiSeq 2000. TCR beta CDR3 regions were amplified from RNA transcripts for repertoire sequencing. A first-round RT-PCR used HTBI primers with the Qiagen OneStep RT-PCR kit, followed by a second-round multiplex PCR, size selection and purification. TCRdb itself trimmed the public reads at Q25 with fastp, ran MiXCR and retained productive beta chains. Every distinct CDR3 protein forms one entry, paired with its most common genes and DNA. The table for this sample lists 260,000 or so distinct CDR3 sequences; around 42% of them were counted only once. The ten largest clones represent around 47% of the sample. Sequencing was carried out using peripheral blood. All receptors come from an adult man with Graves' ophthalmopathy.

This clonotype was detected a few times. V usage is TRBV20-1 and J usage is TRBJ1-1, with 8 bases fitting TRBD1. Germline trimming cut 5 bases from V and 1 base from J; bases unmatched to any gene: 3. CDR3 length: 13 residues. Germline loops: CDR1 DFQATT, CDR2 SNEGSKA (reference sequence). Written as DNA, the CDR3 is TGCAGTGCTTTTGACAGGGGGAACACTGAAGCTTTCTTT. Encoded protein: CSAFDRGNTEAFF.

In nucleotides, the CDR3 is TGTGCCAGCAGCCCCCGAGCGGGAGGGCCTGAGTACGAGCAGTACTTC. This codes for CASSPRAGGPEYEQYF. This chain uses TRBV9 with TRBJ2-7; the match to TRBD2 covers 10 bases. The ends lost 4 bases at V and 4 bases at J; junction bases unmatched: 11. The CDR3 has 16 residues. The germline CDR1 and CDR2 sequences are SGDLS and YYNGEE.

This clonotype came up a few times. CDR3 region: CASSLVPFNEQYF. In DNA form, the CDR3 reads TGTGCCAGCAGCTTAGTCCCATTTAACGAGCAGTACTTC. The rearrangement links TRBV7-9 to TRBJ2-7; D is unclear. The CDR3 length is 13 residues. The V gene lost 1 base and the J gene lost 5 bases, with 9 bases spanning the gap. Germline-derived CDR1 and CDR2 are SEHNR and FQNEAQ (reference sequence).

The genes are TRBV7-2 and TRBJ1-2, with 11 bases lining up with TRBD1. V lost 6 bases and J lost 14; bases outside the gene matches: 8. CDR3 size: 12 residues. Germline loops: CDR1 SGHTA, CDR2 FQGNSA. This CDR3 reads CASRPGQGAPTF. Here the CDR3 DNA reads TGTGCCAGCAGACCAGGACAGGGGGCGCCTACCTTC.

This clonotype has ten or more counts. The chain links TRBV29-1 to TRBJ1-5; 9 bases map to TRBD1. The CDR3 runs 13 residues. The V segment lost 6 bases and the J segment 5 bases; nucleotides outside the gene matches: 5. Germline lookup yields CDR1 SQVTM and CDR2 ANQGSEA. Written as DNA, the CDR3 is TGCAGCGTGACACAGGGGGCCGATCAGCCCCAGCATTTT. Protein: CSVTQGADQPQHF.

The CDR3 nucleotides are TGTGCCAGCAGCCAGCATCATAGCGGGAGGGCCATAGGCGGGGAGCTGTTTTTT. Protein product: CASSQHHSGRAIGGELFF. The chain couples TRBV5-8 to TRBJ2-2, with 11 bases aligning to TRBD2. The V and J ends lost 4 bases and 7 bases, in that order; junction bases with no gene match: 15. There are 18 residues in the CDR3. Germline-derived CDR1 and CDR2 are SGHTS and YDEGEE.

The DNA of the CDR3 is TGTGCCAGCAGCTTAGGGCAGGCTTTCTTT. It is translated as CASSLGQAFF. This chain joins TRBV7-2 and TRBJ1-1; D is unresolved. The CDR3 is made up of 10 amino acids. CDR1 SGHTA and CDR2 FQGNSA come from the germline V gene. V was clipped by 1 base and J by 11 bases, with 5 bases between them.

This rearrangement joins TRBV6-5 to TRBJ1-2; 7 nucleotides match TRBD1. CDR3 size: 15 residues. V shed 0 bases, J shed 0 bases, and the junction held 1 base outside the gene matches. The germline gives CDR1 MNHEY, CDR2 SVGAGI. CDR3 loop: CASSYSDRSNYGYTF. CDR3 nucleotide sequence: TGTGCCAGCAGTTACTCGGACAGGTCTAACTATGGCTACACCTTC.